These T cell receptor beta chains were read from a single sample in a study of CD8+ T cells in alopecia areata. Sequencing used immunoSEQ multiplex PCR; TCRdb keeps in-frame clones, though not all of them. The sample includes about 64,000 clones, around 45% seen only once; the top ten take roughly 20%. The sample was CD8+ T cells sorted from blood, taken between weeks 36 and 40, from a patient treated with tofacitinib. The source is a human donor with alopecia areata. Each CDR3 is given without its conserved first and last residue. D genes are given only for firm matches.

V: TRBV6-1; D: -; CDR3: ASSEEGEFPTDTQY
V: TRBV7-9; D: TRBD1; CDR3: ASSISNRDRGYEQY
V: TRBV4-3; D: -; CDR3: ASSQGVQAREQY
V: TRBV30; D: -; CDR3: AWSGKGEPYEQY
V: TRBV29-1; D: -; CDR3: SVEMGHGYT
V: TRBV27; D: -; CDR3: ASRGTDTQY
V: TRBV5-1; D: TRBD2; CDR3: ASGLASYNEQF
V: TRBV9; D: -; CDR3: ASSGIAAEAF
V: TRBV20-1; D: -; CDR3: SATSSYEQY
V: TRBV5-1; D: TRBD2; CDR3: ASTSGLAGLNEQF
V: TRBV6-1; D: -; CDR3: ASSESEAYGYT
V: TRBV5-6; D: -; CDR3: ASSSSSYGYT
V: TRBV4-1; D: -; CDR3: ASSPGPANTEAF
V: TRBV5-4; D: -; CDR3: ASSPYQETQY
V: TRBV5-1; D: -; CDR3: ASRASDTQY
V: TRBV27; D: TRBD2; CDR3: ASSLRLADYNEQF
V: TRBV11-2; D: -; CDR3: ASSVSGYSSYNEQF
V: TRBV29-1; D: -; CDR3: SVRGQNTEAF
V: TRBV6-1; D: -; CDR3: ASREIGTAQPQH
V: TRBV29-1; D: -; CDR3: SVRIGYEQY
V: TRBV25-1; D: -; CDR3: ASRAGTSGAYEQY
V: TRBV4-3; D: -; CDR3: ASSVKGSSYNEQF
V: TRBV9; D: -; CDR3: ASSPGGEKLF
V: TRBV18; D: -; CDR3: ASSPTRDTGKGTQY
V: TRBV7-6; D: TRBD1; CDR3: ASSIGQGLLYEQY
V: TRBV28; D: TRBD2; CDR3: ASSREVRETQY
V: TRBV7-9; D: TRBD2; CDR3: ASSSPTSGEQY
V: TRBV9; D: TRBD1; CDR3: ASRAGTGVYNEQF
V: TRBV29-1; D: TRBD2; CDR3: SVMGLARQETQY
V: TRBV6-5; D: -; CDR3: ASSSGTPTWGNEQF
V: TRBV25-1; D: TRBD1; CDR3: ASSEGTGGNQPQH
V: TRBV28; D: -; CDR3: ASTDQRDQY
V: TRBV4-1; D: TRBD2; CDR3: ASSQGGGTSPYEQY
V: TRBV29-1; D: TRBD1; CDR3: SVVAGGYEQY
V: TRBV7-7; D: -; CDR3: ASSQQGGGTGETQY
V: TRBV29-1; D: -; CDR3: SVEEEASSYEQY
V: TRBV30; D: TRBD1; CDR3: AWSPGTGGYEQY
V: TRBV4-2; D: -; CDR3: ASSQLGTHNEQF
V: TRBV2; D: -; CDR3: ASSEGRGSAYEQY
V: TRBV11-2; D: -; CDR3: ASSSTSEQF
V: TRBV7-9; D: -; CDR3: ASSLAGGYEQY
V: TRBV11-2; D: -; CDR3: ASSLDRGSYEQY
V: TRBV29-1; D: TRBD2; CDR3: SVIGRKAYEQY
V: TRBV15; D: TRBD2; CDR3: ATSSHPPTGVVRLADNEQF
V: TRBV11-1; D: TRBD2; CDR3: ASSFGTRGYEQY
V: TRBV29-1; D: -; CDR3: SVEFGEQF
V: TRBV15; D: -; CDR3: ATQRPATNEKLF
V: TRBV15; D: -; CDR3: ATSRDRQLNTEAF
V: TRBV7-8; D: TRBD1; CDR3: ASSQPSGGQGSSNEQF
V: TRBV29-1; D: -; CDR3: SATLGSQNEQY
V: TRBV27; D: TRBD1; CDR3: ASSSHGTGEKLF